The 25 T cell receptor beta chains below come from one sample, sequenced in a study of CD8 T cells in ankylosing spondylitis. TCRdb analysed the 5' RACE reads with MiXCR anew, one entry per CDR3 protein. The sample yields roughly 130,000 distinct CDR3 sequences, about an eighth seen once. The sample was blood, either unsorted or a sorted T cell fraction (not recorded which). The source is a female donor with ankylosing spondylitis or in good health (not recorded which).

This clonotype was counted a single time. Its ends do not fully match the called genes, so a read error is possible. CDR3 amino acids: CSVRVSLAGLDTQYF. CDR3 bases: TGCAGTGTTAGAGTGTCGCTAGCGGGGTTGGATACGCAGTATTTT. The gene calls are TRBV20-1 and TRBJ2-3, with 9 bases matching TRBD2. CDR3 size: 15 residues. Germline V gene data show CDR1 as DFQATT and CDR2 as SNEGSKA (reference sequence).

This clonotype was counted at least ten times. This chain connects TRBV10-3 to TRBJ2-3, with TRBD2 identical over 8 bases. There are 16 residues in the CDR3. The ends lost 6 bases at V and 0 bases at J; junction bases unmatched: 8. Germline lookup yields CDR1 ENHRY and CDR2 SYGVKD. CDR3 sequence: CAISLTSGSSTDTQYF. CDR3 nucleotides: TGTGCCATCAGCCTAACTAGCGGCTCTAGCACAGATACGCAGTATTTT.

The chain combines TRBV12-3 or TRBV12-4 with TRBJ2-7; D is undetermined. This CDR3 spans 12 amino acids. V lost 3 bases and J lost 2, with 5 bases in between. The CDR3: CASSFRTYEQYF. The DNA of the CDR3 is TGTGCCAGCAGTTTTCGGACCTACGAGCAGTACTTC.

This clonotype has a count of ten or more. This chain joins TRBV5-1 and TRBJ1-1, with TRBD1 matching over 9 bases. The CDR3 runs to 16 residues. Germline lookup yields CDR1 SGHRS and CDR2 YFSETQ. V dropped 3 bases and J dropped 6; count of bases not matched to a gene: 12. The CDR3 loop reads CASSWTDRGRLAEAFF. For the CDR3, the DNA is TGCGCCAGCAGCTGGACTGACAGGGGGAGGTTGGCTGAAGCTTTCTTT. Filled out from reference TRBV5-1 and TRBJ1-1, the complete variable domain reads KAGVTQTPRYLIKTRGQQVTLSCSPISGHRSVSWYQQTPGQGLQFLFEYFSETQRNKGNFPGRFSGRQFSNSRSEMNVSTLELGDSALYLCASSWTDRGRLAEAFFGQGTRLTVV.

This clonotype has just a few counts. The chain joins TRBV5-1 to TRBJ1-1; D is unresolved. The ends were cut back, 1 base at V and 5 bases at J, with 9 bases in the middle. The length of the CDR3 is 13 residues. CDR1 is SGHRS, CDR2 YFSETQ, per germline. This CDR3 reads CASSLMDGTEAFF. DNA of the CDR3: TGCGCCAGCAGCTTGATGGACGGTACTGAAGCTTTCTTT.

The chain joins TRBV20-1 to TRBJ2-3; 13 nucleotides match TRBD2. Germline V gene data show CDR1 as DFQATT and CDR2 as SNEGSKA (reference sequence). Trimming removed 6 bases from V and 4 bases from J; junction bases left unmatched: 7. CDR3 length: 15 amino acids. CDR3 loop: CSARTSGRESDTQYF. CDR3 bases: TGCAGTGCCAGGACTAGCGGGAGAGAGTCAGATACGCAGTATTTT.

The rearrangement links TRBV19 to TRBJ2-5; D ambiguous. CDR1 and CDR2 from the germline V gene are LNHDA and SQIVND (reference sequence). V shed 8 bases and J shed 2 bases, with 9 bases lying between them. The CDR3 is made up of 12 amino acids. The CDR3 nucleotides read TGTGCCAGTGGGGATACTCAAGAGACCCAGTACTTC. Its protein is CASGDTQETQYF.

The gene calls are TRBV5-5 and TRBJ2-1; D possibly corresponds to TRBD2 (6 bases). Germline V gene sequence: CDR1 SGHKS, CDR2 YYEKEE (reference sequence). The CDR3 is 14 residues long. Trimming stripped 4 bases from V and 11 bases from J, with 19 bases between. The CDR3 loop reads CASSGRLVGAQQFF. Written as DNA, the CDR3 is TGTGCCAGCAGCGGTAGACTAGTGGGAGCCCAGCAGTTCTTC. Supplemented by reference TRBV5-5 and TRBJ2-1, the full variable domain reads DAGVTQSPTHLIKTRGQQVTLRCSPISGHKSVSWYQQVLGQGPQFIFQYYEKEERGRGNFPDRFSARQFPNYSSELNVNALLLGDSALYLCASSGRLVGAQQFFGPGTRLTVL.

This clonotype came up many times. The gene calls are TRBV9 and TRBJ1-1; TRBD1 matches at 10 bases. V lost 3 bases to trimming and J lost 3 bases; unmatched junction nucleotides: 5. Germline CDR1 and CDR2: SGDLS and YYNGEE. The CDR3 is 15 amino acids. This CDR3 reads CASSADRGPDTEAFF. CDR3 DNA: TGTGCCAGCAGCGCCGACAGGGGGCCAGACACTGAAGCTTTCTTT.

This clonotype was picked up many times. The chain couples TRBV4-1 to TRBJ1-4, with D unresolved. CDR3 size: 12 residues. The V end lost 4 bases, the J end lost 14 bases, and 14 bases lay between the germline ends. The germline gives CDR1 MGHRA, CDR2 YSYEKL. The CDR3, as DNA: TGCGCCAGCAGCCTTCGGGCTGGGAATCTGTTTTTT. This codes for CASSLRAGNLFF.

This clonotype was recorded at least ten times. V and J are TRBV11-2 and TRBJ2-7, with 9 bases lining up with TRBD2. V was pared by 5 bases and J by 2 bases, with 16 bases of the junction left unmatched. CDR3 size: 18 residues. The germline gives CDR1 SGHAT, CDR2 FQNNGV. The chain's CDR3 is CASSPRGGGAGGPYEQYF. The CDR3 coding sequence is TGTGCCAGCAGCCCCCGCGGTGGTGGAGCGGGGGGACCCTACGAGCAGTACTTC.

V and J are TRBV12-3 or TRBV12-4 and TRBJ2-1; D is ambiguous. This CDR3 is built from 13 residues. V was pared by 1 base and J by 10 bases, with 11 bases between. CDR3 nucleotide sequence: TGTGCCAGCAGTTTAGGCCCTCTCAGGGAGCAGTTCTTC. It codes for CASSLGPLREQFF.

This chain joins TRBV18 and TRBJ1-3; no reliable D call. V lost 0 bases, J lost 0 bases, and 3 bases lay in between. The germline gives CDR1 KGHSH, CDR2 LQKENI. This CDR3 contains 14 residues. CDR3 coding DNA: TGTGCCAGCTCACCACCCCTCTCTGGAAACACCATATATTTT. This codes for CASSPPLSGNTIYF.

This clonotype was detected many times. The chain couples TRBV5-1 to TRBJ1-6; possibly TRBD1 for D (6 bases). Germline V gives CDR1 SGHRS, CDR2 YFSETQ. Trimming pared 8 bases from V and 5 bases from J, leaving 17 bases between. The CDR3 is 15 amino acids. The CDR3 DNA follows: TGCGCCAGTAAGGACAGCCCTCAAAATAATTCACCCCTCCACTTT. Encoded protein: CASKDSPQNNSPLHF.

This clonotype was counted many times. The chain has TRBV29-1 and TRBJ1-1; D gene ambiguous. Looked up from germline, CDR1 is SQVTM and CDR2 is ANQGSEA. V lost 3 bases, J lost 1 base, and 6 bases lay in between. This CDR3 has 12 residues. CDR3 loop: CSVDVGNTEAFF. In DNA, the CDR3 is TGCAGCGTTGACGTCGGGAACACTGAAGCTTTCTTT.

This clonotype was observed many times. This sequence joins TRBV6-1 and TRBJ1-3; no firm D call. The CDR3 runs 16 residues. V shed 1 base and J shed 0 bases, with 10 bases lying between them. Per germline, CDR1 MNHNS and CDR2 SASEGT. The CDR3 DNA sequence: TGTGCCAGCAGTGAAGGTGTCTTCGGCTCTGGAAACACCATATATTTT. Its protein is CASSEGVFGSGNTIYF.

This clonotype was counted only a few times. The V gene is TRBV29-1, the J gene TRBJ2-7, with D tentatively TRBD1 or TRBD2 (7 bases each). The V gene lost 5 bases and the J gene lost 2 bases, with 19 bases spanning the gap. Germline CDR1 reads SQVTM; CDR2 reads ANQGSEA. The CDR3 totals 15 residues. The CDR3 DNA sequence: TGCAGCGTTAGCCGGGGAGGGACAGTGGCCTACGAGCAGTACTTC. Protein: CSVSRGGTVAYEQYF.

The table lists this clonotype with many counts. V usage is TRBV7-2 and J usage is TRBJ2-3, with D hard to call. CDR3 length: 15 amino acids. V was shortened by 2 bases and J by 1 base, with 10 bases between the two germline ends. Germline V gives CDR1 SGHTA, CDR2 FQGNSA. CDR3 sequence: CASSLSPLGTDTQYF. For the CDR3, the DNA is TGTGCCAGCAGCTTATCCCCCTTGGGCACAGATACGCAGTATTTT.

The sample holds a few counts of this clonotype. CDR3 residues: CASSPGQSLTYEQYF. In DNA, the CDR3 is TGTGCCAGCAGCCCCGGGCAGAGCTTAACCTACGAGCAGTACTTC. The chain couples TRBV11-2 to TRBJ2-7; D is unclear. Trimming cost V 5 bases and J 2 bases, with 16 bases left between them. CDR1 SGHAT and CDR2 FQNNGV come from the germline V gene. The CDR3 spans 15 residues.

The count of this clonotype is one. This may come from a read error, since a much larger clone is one base off. V is TRBV20-1 and J is TRBJ1-1; D is ambiguous. This CDR3 is built from 11 residues. With 3 bases removed from V and 4 bases from J, the gap between germline ends came to 6 bases. Germline V CDR1 and CDR2: DFQATT, SNEGSKA (reference sequence). CDR3 nucleotide sequence: TGCAGTGCTAGCCAGAGCACTGAAGCTTTCTTT. It codes for CSASQSTEAFF.

Ten or more counts support this clonotype. This rearrangement joins TRBV29-1 to TRBJ2-7; TRBD2 matches 12 bases. The CDR3 contains 13 residues. V dropped 6 bases and J dropped 6; count of bases not matched to a gene: 6. CDR1 and CDR2 from the germline V gene are SQVTM and ANQGSEA. DNA of the CDR3: TGCAGCGTCCTGACTAGCGGGAGAGGCGAGCAGTACTTC. Amino acids: CSVLTSGRGEQYF.

This clonotype was observed at least ten times. The V gene is TRBV12-3 or TRBV12-4, the J gene TRBJ1-1, with 9 bases that match TRBD1. Trimming removed 5 bases from V and 3 bases from J; junction bases left unmatched: 10. CDR3 length: 16 amino acids. The CDR3 DNA reads as TGTGCCAGCAGTCTACGTCTTGGACAGGGGTACACTGAAGCTTTCTTT. It encodes CASSLRLGQGYTEAFF.

This clonotype was counted many times. This chain links TRBV7-2 with TRBJ2-7, with D hard to call. Germline CDR1 reads SGHTA; CDR2 reads FQGNSA. V was clipped by 4 bases and J by 2 bases, with 12 bases between them. CDR3 size: 14 residues. The CDR3 region is CASSWRRVPYEQYF. CDR3 nucleotides: TGTGCCAGCAGCTGGAGACGGGTTCCCTACGAGCAGTACTTC. Complete variable domain (other parts from reference TRBV7-2 and TRBJ2-7): GAGVSQSPSNKVTEKGKDVELRCDPISGHTALYWYRQSLGQGLEFLIYFQGNSAPDKSGLPSDRFSAERTGGSVSTLTIQRTQQEDSAVYLCASSWRRVPYEQYFGPGTRLTVT.

This clonotype was counted between two and nine times. CDR3 sequence reads: CASSYGGAGANVLTF. In DNA, the CDR3 is TGTGCCAGCAGTTACGGCGGGGCTGGGGCCAACGTCCTGACTTTC. The chain couples TRBV6-5 to TRBJ2-6, with TRBD2 as a possible D gene (6 bases). The germline V gene has CDR1 MNHEY and CDR2 SVGAGI. Trimming pared 2 bases from V and 2 bases from J, leaving 7 bases between. The CDR3 totals 15 residues.

This clonotype was recorded a few times. The V and J genes are TRBV20-1 and TRBJ2-3; D ambiguous. Looked up from germline, CDR1 is DFQATT and CDR2 is SNEGSKA (reference sequence). The CDR3 runs 14 residues. Trimming took off 3 bases at V and 0 bases at J, with 10 bases between the two ends. CDR3 in DNA: TGCAGTGCTAGGCCCGGTATTAGCACAGATACGCAGTATTTT. Encoded protein: CSARPGISTDTQYF.